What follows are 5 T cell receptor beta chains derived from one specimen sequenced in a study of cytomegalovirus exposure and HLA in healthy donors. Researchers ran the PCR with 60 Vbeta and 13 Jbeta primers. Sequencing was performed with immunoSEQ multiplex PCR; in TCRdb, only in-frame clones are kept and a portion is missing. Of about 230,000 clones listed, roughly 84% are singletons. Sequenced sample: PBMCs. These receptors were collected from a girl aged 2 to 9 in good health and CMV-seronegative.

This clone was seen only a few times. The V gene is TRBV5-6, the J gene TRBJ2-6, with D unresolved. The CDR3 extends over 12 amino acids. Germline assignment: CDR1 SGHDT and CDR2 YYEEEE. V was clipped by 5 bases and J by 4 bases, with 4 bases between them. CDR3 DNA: TGTGCCAGCAGTCGGGGGGCCAACGTCCTGACTTTC. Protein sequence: CASSRGANVLTF.

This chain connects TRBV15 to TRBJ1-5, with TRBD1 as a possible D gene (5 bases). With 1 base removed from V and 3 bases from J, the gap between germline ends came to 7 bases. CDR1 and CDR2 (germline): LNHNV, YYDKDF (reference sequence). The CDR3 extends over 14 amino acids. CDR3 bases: TGTGCCACCAGCAGAGGACAGCCCAATCAGCCCCAGCATTTT. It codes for CATSRGQPNQPQHF.

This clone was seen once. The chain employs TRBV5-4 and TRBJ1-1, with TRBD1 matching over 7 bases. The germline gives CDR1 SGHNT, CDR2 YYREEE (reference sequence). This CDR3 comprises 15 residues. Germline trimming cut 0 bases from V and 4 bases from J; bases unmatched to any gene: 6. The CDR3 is CASSLEGARITEAFF. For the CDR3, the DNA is TGTGCCAGCAGCTTGGAGGGGGCGAGAATCACTGAAGCTTTCTTT.

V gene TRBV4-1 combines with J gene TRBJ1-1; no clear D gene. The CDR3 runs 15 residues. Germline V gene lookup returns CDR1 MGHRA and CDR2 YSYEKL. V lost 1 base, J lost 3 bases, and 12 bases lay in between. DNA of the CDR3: TGCGCCAGCAGCCAAGGGCATGGAGGCTACACTGAAGCTTTCTTT. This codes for CASSQGHGGYTEAFF.

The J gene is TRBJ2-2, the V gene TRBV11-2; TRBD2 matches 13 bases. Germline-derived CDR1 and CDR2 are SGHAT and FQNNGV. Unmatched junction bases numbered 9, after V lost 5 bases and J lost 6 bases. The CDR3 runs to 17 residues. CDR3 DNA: TGTGCCAGCAGCCAACAGACTGGACTAGCGGGAGCCGGGGAGCTGTTTTTT. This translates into CASSQQTGLAGAGELFF.